The 30 T cell receptor beta chains presented below share a single source sample, sequenced in a study of cytomegalovirus exposure and HLA in healthy donors. The PCR had 60 Vbeta and 13 Jbeta primers. Profiled with immunoSEQ multiplex PCR; TCRdb holds only in-frame clones, not every one. The sample consists of roughly 190,000 clones, approximately 82% of them appearing once. Source material: PBMCs. These receptor sequences come from a man aged 40-49 years in good health and CMV-seropositive.

The chain is built from TRBV27 and TRBJ2-7; TRBD2 matches 11 bases. Trimming removed 3 bases from V and 0 bases from J; junction bases left unmatched: 4. Germline-derived CDR1 and CDR2 are MNHEY and SMNVEV (reference sequence). The CDR3 covers 16 residues. CDR3 DNA: TGTGCCAGCAGTTTTACTAGCGGGGGAACCTCCTACGAGCAGTACTTC. Amino acids: CASSFTSGGTSYEQYF.

The V and J genes are TRBV5-1 and TRBJ2-2; tentatively, D is TRBD2 (6 bases). Trimming took 0 bases from V and 5 from J, leaving 8 bases between them. CDR1 is SGHRS, CDR2 YFSETQ, per germline. This CDR3 is 14 amino acids long. The CDR3 DNA follows: TGCGCCAGCAGCTTGGCGGGAGAGACCGGGGAGCTGTTTTTT. Its translation is CASSLAGETGELFF. The variable domain in full, with the rest retrieved from reference TRBV5-1 and TRBJ2-2, is KAGVTQTPRYLIKTRGQQVTLSCSPISGHRSVSWYQQTPGQGLQFLFEYFSETQRNKGNFPGRFSGRQFSNSRSEMNVSTLELGDSALYLCASSLAGETGELFFGEGSRLTVL.

V gene TRBV5-4 combines with J gene TRBJ2-3; a possible D gene is TRBD2 (7 bases). Germline values: CDR1 SGHNT, CDR2 YYREEE (reference sequence). With 3 bases removed from V and 0 bases from J, the gap between germline ends came to 11 bases. The CDR3 runs 15 residues. In DNA, the CDR3 is TGTGCCAGCAGCTCGGGGGGCGGCAGCACAGATACGCAGTATTTT. It is translated as CASSSGGGSTDTQYF.

This sequence joins TRBV28 and TRBJ1-1; 7 nucleotides match TRBD1. The CDR3 has 20 residues. Germline V CDR1 and CDR2: MDHEN, SYDVKM. V was clipped by 7 bases and J by 4 bases; unmatched bases: 27. The CDR3 DNA reads TGTGCCAGCACCAGCTCCCAACCCTCAAGACAGGGTGGATGGGTCACTGAAGCTTTCTTT. Amino acids: CASTSSQPSRQGGWVTEAFF. Together with reference TRBV28 and TRBJ1-1, the CDR3 gives the full variable domain: DVKVTQSSRYLVKRTGEKVFLECVQDMDHENMFWYRQDPGLGLRLIYFSYDVKMKEKGDIPEGYSVSREKKERFSLILESASTNQTSMYLCASTSSQPSRQGGWVTEAFFGQGTRLTVV.

This clone appeared a few times. This chain connects TRBV4-3 to TRBJ2-5; TRBD2 matches at 7 bases. Germline CDR1 is LGHNA and CDR2 is YSLEER. The ends lost 4 bases at V and 2 bases at J; junction bases unmatched: 1. This CDR3 region has 13 residues. CDR3 coding DNA: TGCGCCAGCAGCCTGGGACTACAAGAGACCCAGTACTTC. It codes for CASSLGLQETQYF.

The table lists this clone with a count of one. The chain joins TRBV9 to TRBJ1-2, with TRBD1 matching over 9 bases. The trim removed 2 bases at V and 4 bases at J, leaving 6 bases unmatched. There are 15 residues in the CDR3. CDR1 and CDR2 from the germline V gene are SGDLS and YYNGEE. The CDR3 sequence is CASSVGDRVGYGYTF. The CDR3 coding sequence is TGTGCCAGCAGCGTTGGGGACAGGGTGGGCTATGGCTACACCTTC.

The chain couples TRBV28 to TRBJ1-1, with 7 bases aligning to TRBD1. The CDR3 extends over 12 amino acids. The germline V gene has CDR1 MDHEN and CDR2 SYDVKM. V trimming: 5 bases; J trimming: 9 bases; junction bases outside the gene matches: 6. In nucleotides, the CDR3 is TGTGCCAGCAGTCTCCAGACAGGGAAAGCTTTCTTT. It encodes CASSLQTGKAFF.

V is TRBV10-3 and J is TRBJ2-5, with a weak D call TRBD2 (6 bases). This CDR3 comprises 13 residues. Germline V gene sequence: CDR1 ENHRY, CDR2 SYGVKD. The V and J ends lost 0 bases and 4 bases respectively, with 6 bases between them. The CDR3 coding sequence is TGTGCCATCAGTGAGTCGGGAGGAGAGACCCAGTACTTC. Amino acid sequence: CAISESGGETQYF.

This chain connects TRBV19 to TRBJ2-2; 10 bases are shared with TRBD2. After removal of 6 bases from V and 7 bases from J, the junction contained 8 bases not matched to a gene. The CDR3 is 15 residues long. Germline V gives CDR1 LNHDA, CDR2 SQIVND (reference sequence). The CDR3 sequence is CASSASGRALGELFF. CDR3 in DNA: TGTGCCAGTAGCGCCAGCGGGAGGGCCCTCGGGGAGCTGTTTTTT.

V and J are TRBV7-9 and TRBJ2-3, with D tentatively TRBD2 (6 bases). CDR3 size: 14 residues. Trimming cost V 5 bases and J 4 bases, with 13 bases left between them. Germline V CDR1 and CDR2: SEHNR, FQNEAQ (reference sequence). The CDR3 region has the DNA TGTGCCAGCAGCGGAGGGGACCCGCCAGATACGCAGTATTTT. The encoded protein is CASSGGDPPDTQYF.

This clone was detected only once. The V and J genes are TRBV18 and TRBJ2-7; D is ambiguous. The CDR3 runs to 15 residues. The germline CDR1 and CDR2 sequences are KGHSH and LQKENI. V was cut by 5 bases and J by 3 bases, with 17 bases left in between. CDR3 amino acids: CASSITHSDNYEQYF. CDR3 in DNA: TGTGCCAGCTCAATAACCCACTCCGACAACTACGAGCAGTACTTC. Looking up the rest from reference TRBV18 and TRBJ2-7 gives the full variable domain: NAGVMQNPRHLVRRRGQEARLRCSPMKGHSHVYWYRQLPEEGLKFMVYLQKENIIDESGMPKERFSAEFPKEGPSILRIQQVVRGDSAAYFCASSITHSDNYEQYFGPGTRLTVT.

The rearrangement links TRBV19 to TRBJ1-1, with D maybe TRBD1 (6 bases). CDR3 size: 13 residues. Trimming stripped 1 base from V and 6 bases from J, with 9 bases between. Germline V CDR1 and CDR2: LNHDA, SQIVND (reference sequence). CDR3 protein: CASSIAGTSEAFF. CDR3 sequence (DNA): TGTGCCAGTAGTATAGCCGGGACATCTGAAGCTTTCTTT.

This clone is a singleton in its sample. V gene TRBV18 combines with J gene TRBJ2-6, with 11 bases that match TRBD1. V was clipped by 4 bases and J by 7 bases; unmatched bases: 12. CDR3 length equals 18 residues. Germline CDR1 is KGHSH and CDR2 is LQKENI. In DNA form, the CDR3 reads TGTGCCAGCTCACTAACTGGGACAGGGGGGACCAGCGCCAACGTCCTGACTTTC. Protein product: CASSLTGTGGTSANVLTF.

The chain is built from TRBV5-1 and TRBJ2-7; TRBD1 is a possible D gene (5 bases). Per germline, CDR1 SGHRS and CDR2 YFSETQ. V was clipped by 5 bases and J by 2 bases, with 8 bases between them. The CDR3 covers 12 residues. The CDR3 region is CASSLQAYEQYF. DNA of the CDR3: TGCGCCAGCAGTCTACAGGCCTACGAGCAGTACTTC.

A few counts support this clone. The chain carries TRBV6-6 and TRBJ1-5; D unclear. The V gene lost 7 bases and the J gene lost 7 bases, with 14 bases spanning the gap. Per germline, CDR1 MNHNY and CDR2 SVGAGI (reference sequence). The CDR3 is 13 residues long. CDR3 region: CASITIMGQPQHF. The CDR3, as DNA: TGTGCCAGCATTACGATTATGGGCCAGCCCCAGCATTTT.

The chain recombines TRBV19 with TRBJ2-6; D is perhaps TRBD2 (6 bases). V lost 2 bases, J lost 4 bases, and 15 bases lay in between. Germline V lookup: CDR1 LNHDA, CDR2 SQIVND (reference sequence). The CDR3 length is 17 residues. This CDR3 reads CASSIRSTGAGANVLTF. The CDR3 DNA follows: TGTGCCAGTAGTATACGGTCCACGGGAGCGGGGGCCAACGTCCTGACTTTC.

The rearrangement links TRBV7-2 to TRBJ1-2; 9 bases are a match to TRBD1. The junction had 5 bases not matched to a gene; V was cut back by 5 bases and J by 7 bases. Germline values: CDR1 SGHTA, CDR2 FQGNSA. This CDR3 spans 13 amino acids. Here the CDR3 DNA reads TGTGCCAGCAGCCCAAGGACAGGGGCTGGCTACACCTTC. Its protein product is CASSPRTGAGYTF.

The rearrangement links TRBV2 to TRBJ1-2; 9 bases agree with TRBD1. V was pared by 1 base and J by 6 bases, with 0 bases of the junction left unmatched. The CDR3 is made up of 13 amino acids. Germline V gives CDR1 SNHLY, CDR2 FYNNEI. The DNA of the CDR3 is TGTGCCAGCAGTGAAGGGACAGGGGATGGCTACACCTTC. It translates to CASSEGTGDGYTF.

The chain recombines TRBV4-1 with TRBJ2-3, with 8 bases lining up with TRBD2. This CDR3 is 15 amino acids long. J was trimmed by 1 base and V by 3 bases; bases with no gene match: 3. Germline values: CDR1 MGHRA, CDR2 YSYEKL. CDR3 region: CASSQAGRGTDTQYF. The CDR3 nucleotides are TGCGCCAGCAGCCAGGCCGGGAGGGGCACAGATACGCAGTATTTT.

This clone was found once. The chain uses TRBV6-6 and TRBJ2-5; 12 bases are a match to TRBD2. The J call may be incorrect, as the DNA end agrees better with TRBJ2-7. CDR3 size: 13 residues. From germline, CDR1 is MNHNY and CDR2 SVGAGI (reference sequence). The CDR3 region has the DNA TGTGCCACCCAGACTAGCGGGAGTTACGAGCAGTACTTC. Translation: CATQTSGSYEQYF.

The V call is TRBV5-1, the J call TRBJ2-7; 7 positions agree with TRBD1. The germline V gene has CDR1 SGHRS and CDR2 YFSETQ. The V and J ends lost 5 bases and 3 bases, in that order; junction bases with no gene match: 8. The CDR3 has 14 amino acids. The CDR3 protein is CASSPDRANYEQYF. Written as DNA, the CDR3 is TGCGCCAGCAGTCCCGACAGGGCCAACTACGAGCAGTACTTC. The full variable domain, with the rest looked up from reference TRBV5-1 and TRBJ2-7, is KAGVTQTPRYLIKTRGQQVTLSCSPISGHRSVSWYQQTPGQGLQFLFEYFSETQRNKGNFPGRFSGRQFSNSRSEMNVSTLELGDSALYLCASSPDRANYEQYFGPGTRLTVT.

CDR3 sequence: CASFGGQMNTGELFF. The CDR3 nucleotides read TGTGCCAGTTTTGGGGGACAGATGAACACCGGGGAGCTGTTTTTT. This chain uses TRBV19 with TRBJ2-2; the match to TRBD1 covers 7 bases. There are 15 residues in the CDR3. CDR1 is LNHDA, CDR2 SQIVND, per germline (reference sequence). J lost 1 base, V lost 8 bases, and 7 bases had no gene match.

The CDR3 DNA is TGTGCCAGCAGCTTGTATGGGGGAGGGAGCAAAAACATTCAGTACTTC. Translating gives CASSLYGGGSKNIQYF. V gene TRBV5-4 combines with J gene TRBJ2-4; 7 bases match TRBD2. The germline V gene encodes CDR1 SGHNT and CDR2 YYREEE (reference sequence). The CDR3 has 16 amino acids. Losses at the gene ends were 1 base for V and 3 bases for J; bases not matched to a gene: 7. Full variable domain (remainder filled in from reference TRBV5-4 and TRBJ2-4): ETGVTQSPTHLIKTRGQQVTLRCSSQSGHNTVSWYQQALGQGPQFIFQYYREEENGRGNFPPRFSGLQFPNYSSELNVNALELDDSALYLCASSLYGGGSKNIQYFGAGTRLSVL.

The chain has TRBV2 and TRBJ1-5, with D maybe TRBD1 (5 bases). Germline V gene data show CDR1 as SNHLY and CDR2 as FYNNEI. The CDR3 runs to 14 residues. Trimming removed 5 bases at V and 0 bases at J, with 8 bases between. The CDR3 sequence is CASSPQVSNQPQHF. Here the CDR3 DNA reads TGTGCCAGCAGTCCACAGGTTAGCAATCAGCCCCAGCATTTT.

Turning to this clone: An end of the junction differs from the germline gene, which may be a read error. This chain connects TRBV12-5 to TRBJ2-1, with 10 bases aligning to TRBD1. CDR1 LGHNT and CDR2 FRNRAP come from the germline V gene. The length of the CDR3 is 13 residues. The CDR3 coding sequence is TGTGCTAGTGGTGCCAGCGGGGACAGGGGCGTGCTCTTC. As protein: CASGASGDRGVLF.

J is TRBJ1-1 and V is TRBV6-1, with TRBD1 as a possible D gene (5 bases). The CDR3 contains 15 residues. CDR1 MNHNS and CDR2 SASEGT come from the germline V gene. V was clipped by 0 bases and J by 8 bases, with 16 bases between them. CDR3 sequence reads: CASSEAGAVPEEAFF. CDR3 nucleotides: TGTGCCAGCAGTGAAGCTGGGGCAGTCCCAGAGGAAGCTTTCTTT.

Here the CDR3 DNA reads TGTGCCAGCAGCAGTGGACTAGCGCCACGCACAGATACGCAGTATTTT. Translating gives CASSSGLAPRTDTQYF. The V gene is TRBV5-5, the J gene TRBJ2-3, with 9 positions matching TRBD2. The ends lost 4 bases at V and 1 base at J; junction bases unmatched: 7. Germline V gives CDR1 SGHKS, CDR2 YYEKEE (reference sequence). The CDR3 sequence is 16 residues long.

The rearrangement joins TRBV25-1 to TRBJ2-3; D is possibly TRBD2 (5 bases). Per germline, CDR1 MGHDK and CDR2 SYGVNS. The V and J ends lost 4 bases and 1 base respectively, with 9 bases between them. CDR3 length: 14 amino acids. The CDR3 protein is CASSVSSGTDTQYF. CDR3 bases: TGTGCCAGCAGTGTAAGTAGCGGCACAGATACGCAGTATTTT.

The chain joins TRBV29-1 to TRBJ1-1; the D gene is possibly TRBD1 (5 bases). The CDR3 spans 13 residues. Trimming removed 4 bases at V and 11 bases at J, with 20 bases between. Germline CDR1 and CDR2: SQVTM and ANQGSEA. This chain's CDR3 is CSVAEAWGVFAFF. The CDR3 DNA is TGCAGCGTTGCCGAGGCCTGGGGGGTTTTTGCTTTCTTT.

This clone was seen more than once but under ten times. The rearrangement uses TRBV9 and TRBJ1-2, with D maybe TRBD1 (6 bases). The CDR3 is 15 amino acids. CDR1 and CDR2 (germline): SGDLS, YYNGEE. V was shortened by 2 bases and J by 4 bases, with 15 bases between the two germline ends. CDR3 in DNA: TGTGCCAGCAGCGTGGTAGGGGGATTAACCTATGGCTACACCTTC. Its translation: CASSVVGGLTYGYTF.